The entry below describes one T cell receptor beta chain. What antigen it recognizes has not been identified. The input lacks base qualities; no much larger clone sits a single base away. Other DNA sequences in this specimen translate into the identical CDR3. This record belongs to a study of shared clonotypes between healthy human individuals (dated by TCRdb to 2018 to 2021). Describing the broader study: The cohort included a few men and a couple of women between 18 and 49 years of age. The study deeply sequenced blood TCR repertoires of about five healthy adults to estimate repertoire size and the extent of clonotype sharing between individuals. Per donor, leukapheresis produced somewhere between about 0.8 and 9 billion PBMCs. To increase sequencing depth and limit assay-specific biases, TCR repertoire library preparation and sequencing were carried out by different laboratories using diverse techniques. Study-wide conclusions, independent of this receptor: Pairwise subsampling led to the expectation that sequencing depth would affect the degree of clonotype sharing among donors. The small number of donors limited the genetic and exposure-history diversity represented. Sampling was restricted to blood, and TCR repertoires in tissue are likely to differ from TCR repertoires in blood.

Healthy HIV-negative adults with no recently reported acute infections or vaccinations were included as donors. Every donor was a Caucasian adult residing in Nashville, Tennessee, USA. In the unsorted samples, 85 million to 100 million PBMCs were counted, and genomic DNA was extracted using the QIAamp DNA Blood Mini kit. Blood was collected by leukapheresis, and PBMCs were isolated by Ficoll-Histopaque density gradient centrifugation and then cryopreserved in liquid nitrogen vapor phase. CDR1 and CDR2, per the germline V gene (reference sequence), are LNHDA and SQIVND. From the cysteine up to the phenylalanine, the CDR3 has a length of 15 residues. The entry retains the CDR3 DNA only, 45 bases that are in frame from base 1. V ends up 1 base short and J 2 bases short, with an unmatched junction base count of 3. Using the deep immunoSEQ assay, TCR CDR3 regions were amplified from genomic DNA by multiplex PCR. Genomic DNA extracted from each cell subset was distributed evenly over all wells of several immunoSEQ 96-well plates, and each plate served as one replicate. For unsorted PBMC, 250 to 300 ng of genomic DNA, equivalent to roughly 30,000 T cell genomes, went into each replicate PCR. Genomic DNA from unsorted PBMC was sequenced over ten immunoSEQ deep assay plates. The purified libraries were quantified using a Qubit 3.0 fluorometer, sized with a Bioanalyzer 2100, and then quantified again using the KAPA Library Quantification kit. Every immunoSEQ 96-well plate was sequenced on a separate single-read 150-cycle Illumina NextSeq 550 flow cell. On the study's bioinformatics: Because the immunoSEQ output included only junctional sequences and no quality scores, the filtering could not be the same as the filtering used for full-length reads. To assign V/J genes and CDR3, sequences were annotated against IMGT germline references using PyIR, a Python wrapper for IgBLAST v1.9. Reads were removed for weak V/J assignments (E-value above 1e-6), missing CDR3, stop codons, out-of-frame junctions, or ambiguous translated residues. V3J clonotypes were defined as sequences sharing the same inferred V gene, J gene, and CDR3 amino acid sequence. The percentage overlap between two repertoires was calculated by dividing the number of shared unique clonotypes by the size of the smaller repertoire. Repertoire richness was assessed with RTK rarefaction, the Chao1 estimator, and Recon v2.1 estimates of unobserved clonotypes. TCRdb retrieved this table from immuneACCESS and kept in-frame rearrangements only. Not all clones are present; in checked studies, unresolved V genes account for under half, and no reason is known for the remainder. The V and J calls and clone size were taken over from that table, and D and trimming were inferred from the DNA. For this sample the table gives roughly 500,000 clones, of which around 73% were detected only once. The ten biggest clones cover 12% of the sample.

The chain was built from TRBV19 and TRBJ2-7, with 9 junctional bases fitting TRBD2. The sample taken for sequencing was PBMCs. This sequence originates from a woman aged 40 to 55 in good health. Some clones in this sample may be carry-over from other donors' samples. Here the CDR3 is given as CASSIGLAGTYEQYF. The nucleotides read TGTGCCAGTAGTATAGGGCTAGCGGGAACCTACGAGCAGTACTTC.